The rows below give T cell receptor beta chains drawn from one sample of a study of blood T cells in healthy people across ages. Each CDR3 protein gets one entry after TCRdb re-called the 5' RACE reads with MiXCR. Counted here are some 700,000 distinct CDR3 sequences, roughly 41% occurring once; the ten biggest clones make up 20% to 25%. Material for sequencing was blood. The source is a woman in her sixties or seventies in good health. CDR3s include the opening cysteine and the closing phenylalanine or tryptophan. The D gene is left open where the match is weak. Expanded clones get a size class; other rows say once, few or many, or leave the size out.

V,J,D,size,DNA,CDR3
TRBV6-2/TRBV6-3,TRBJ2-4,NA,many,TGTGCCAGCAGTTATGTAACATCTCACATTCAGTACTTC,CASSYVTSHIQYF
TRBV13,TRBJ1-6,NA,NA,TGTGCCAGCAGCTTACGGAATTCACCCCTCCACTTT,CASSLRNSPLHF
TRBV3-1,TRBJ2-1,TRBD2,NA,TGTGCCAGCAGCCAAGATCCGGTAGGGGAGCGGGAGGAGCAGTTCTTC,CASSQDPVGEREEQFF
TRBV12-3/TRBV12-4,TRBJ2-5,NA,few,TGTGCCAGCAGTGACCCGGGAACTCCGCAGTACTTC,CASSDPGTPQYF
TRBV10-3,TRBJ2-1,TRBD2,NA,TGTGCCATCAGTGAGTCTCGGATTAGCGGGGGGCCCAATGAGCAGTTCTTC,CAISESRISGGPNEQFF
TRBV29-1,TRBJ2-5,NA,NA,TGCAGCGTTGAAGGGGCGGACACCTTGTACTTC,CSVEGADTLYF
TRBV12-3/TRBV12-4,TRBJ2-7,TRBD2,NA,TGTGCCAGCAGTTTCGCGCGGGAGGACAGCGAGCAGTACTTC,CASSFAREDSEQYF
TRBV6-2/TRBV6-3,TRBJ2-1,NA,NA,TGTGCCAGCAGTTACCCCATAATCCTAGAGCAGTTCTTC,CASSYPIILEQFF
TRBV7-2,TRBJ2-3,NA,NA,TGTGCCAGCAGCACCCGACTAGCAGATACGCAGTATTTT,CASSTRLADTQYF
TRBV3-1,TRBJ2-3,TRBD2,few,TGTGCCAGCAGCCAAGATCTTCTAGCGGCCAGTGGTACGCAGTATTTT,CASSQDLLAASGTQYF
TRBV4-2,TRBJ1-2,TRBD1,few,TGTGCCAGCAGCCAGGCGAGACAGGGGTATGGCTACACCTTC,CASSQARQGYGYTF
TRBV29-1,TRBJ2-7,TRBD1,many,TGCAGTTTTTCCGGGACAGACCCCTACGAGCAGTACTTC,CSFSGTDPYEQYF
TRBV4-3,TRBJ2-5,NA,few,TGCGCCAGCAGCCAAGAGGGGTCTGGCACCCAGTACTTC,CASSQEGSGTQYF
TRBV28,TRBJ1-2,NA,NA,TGTGCCAGCAGTTTTGAGACGACCTATGGCTACACCTTC,CASSFETTYGYTF
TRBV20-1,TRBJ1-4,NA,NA,TGCAGTGCTCCTGGGACGTCTGCAACTAATGAAAAACTGTTTTTT,CSAPGTSATNEKLFF
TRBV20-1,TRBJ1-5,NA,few,TGCAGTGCTAGAGGCGTCACTAGTGGTCAGCCCCAGCATTTT,CSARGVTSGQPQHF
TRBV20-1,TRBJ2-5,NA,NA,TGCAGTGCTAGAGTCCGAGGGGACTGGGGGAAGACCCAGTACTTC,CSARVRGDWGKTQYF
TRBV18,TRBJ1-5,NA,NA,TGTGCCAGCAGCCCCGGCAGTAGCAATCAGCCCCAGCATTTT,CASSPGSSNQPQHF
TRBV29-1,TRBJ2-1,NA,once,TGCAGCGTTGAAGATTCGGGCTGGGGAGTAGGTTGGACCCATGAGCAGTTCTTC,CSVEDSGWGVGWTHEQFF
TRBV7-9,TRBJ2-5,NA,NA,TGTGCCAGCAGCTTAAAGGCAGGGAACAATGAGCAGTACTTC,CASSLKAGNNEQYF
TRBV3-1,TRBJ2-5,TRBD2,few,TGTGCCAGCAGAACGAGCGGGGTCCAAGAGACCCAGTACTTC,CASRTSGVQETQYF
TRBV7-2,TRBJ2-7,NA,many,TGTGCCAGCAGCTTGGGCGCGACACTTTACGAGCAGTACTTC,CASSLGATLYEQYF